This TCR beta chain was recovered during a study of blood T cell repertoires in COVID-19. Study in general: Samples of COVID-19 (acute and convalescent) were obtained from the United States, Italy and Spain. Sample material is recorded as cDNA or gDNA derived from T cells, B-cell-depleted T cells, or PBMCs.

All enrollees were about 18 to 95 years old and from about 25 US areas. Assignment of participants to cohorts was predicated upon participant-reported clinical history. Germline CDR1 and CDR2: WSHSY and SAAADI. This CDR3 comprises 17 residues. V was clipped by 2 bases and J by 2 bases; unmatched bases: 9. The assay was immunoSEQ multiplex PCR, and TCRdb's table has in-frame clones only and misses some. The table includes 150,000 to 200,000 clones, roughly 82% detected once. Sequencing input: PBMCs or T cells enriched from blood (not recorded which). This clonotype was obtained from a woman aged 55 to 70 with acute COVID-19. This rearrangement joins TRBV10-2 to TRBJ2-7, with 10 bases lining up with TRBD2. Here the CDR3 DNA reads TGCGCCAGCAGTGAGCTCCCAACTAGCGGGGTTGCCTACGAGCAGTACGTC. Its translation is CASSELPTSGVAYEQYV.